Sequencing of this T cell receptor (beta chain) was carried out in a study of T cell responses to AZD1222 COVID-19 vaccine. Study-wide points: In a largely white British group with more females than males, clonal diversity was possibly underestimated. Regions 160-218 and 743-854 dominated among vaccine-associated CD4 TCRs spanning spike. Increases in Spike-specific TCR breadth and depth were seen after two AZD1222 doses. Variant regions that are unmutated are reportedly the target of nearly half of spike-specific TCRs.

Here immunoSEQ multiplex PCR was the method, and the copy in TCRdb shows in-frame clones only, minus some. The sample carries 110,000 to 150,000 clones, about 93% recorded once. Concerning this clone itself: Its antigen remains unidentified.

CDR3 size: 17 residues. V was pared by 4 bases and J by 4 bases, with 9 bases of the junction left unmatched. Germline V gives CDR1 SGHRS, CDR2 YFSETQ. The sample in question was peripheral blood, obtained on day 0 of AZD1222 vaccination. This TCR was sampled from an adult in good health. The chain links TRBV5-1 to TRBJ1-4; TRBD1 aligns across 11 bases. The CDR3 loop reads CASSPAMGQGVNEKLFF. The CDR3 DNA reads TGCGCCAGCAGCCCCGCGATGGGACAGGGGGTTAATGAAAAACTGTTTTTT.